A single T cell receptor (beta chain) is shown here with its context. What it binds is not known. The table came from immunoSEQ multiplex PCR; TCRdb's copy has only in-frame clones and leaves some out. The table lists under 25,000 clones, about 85% of them singletons, with approximately 24% in the top ten. The CDR3 length is 16 residues. The ends lost 5 bases at V and 6 bases at J; junction bases unmatched: 7. Germline V lookup: CDR1 SGHVS, CDR2 FNYEAQ. The record originates from a study of T cells in localized non-small cell lung cancer. Study results and limitations: With higher T cell density in blood came longer overall survival.

The rearrangement links TRBV7-6 to TRBJ2-3; 14 bases map to TRBD2. This material consisted of PBMCs, taken before any cancer treatment. The receptor was isolated from a man aged 35 to 70 with stage II squamous cell lung carcinoma. The chain's CDR3 is CASSHRLAGGLDTQYF. DNA for the CDR3: TGTGCCAGCAGCCACCGACTAGCGGGGGGGCTCGATACGCAGTATTTT.